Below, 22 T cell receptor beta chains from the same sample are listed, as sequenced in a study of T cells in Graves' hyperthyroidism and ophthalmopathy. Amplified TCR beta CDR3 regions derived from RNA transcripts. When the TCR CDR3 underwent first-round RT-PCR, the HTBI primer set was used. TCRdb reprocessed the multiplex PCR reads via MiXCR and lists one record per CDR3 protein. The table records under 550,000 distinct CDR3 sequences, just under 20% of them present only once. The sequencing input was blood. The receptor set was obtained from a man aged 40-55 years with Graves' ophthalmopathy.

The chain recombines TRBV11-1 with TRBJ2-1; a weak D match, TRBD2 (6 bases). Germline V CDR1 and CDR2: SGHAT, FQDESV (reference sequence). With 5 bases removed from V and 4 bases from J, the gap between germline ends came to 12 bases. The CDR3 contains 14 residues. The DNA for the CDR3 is TGTGCCAGCAGCCCCGGACTAAGTTACAATGAGCAGTTCTTC. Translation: CASSPGLSYNEQFF.

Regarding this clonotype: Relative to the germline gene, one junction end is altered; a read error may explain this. The DNA of the CDR3 is TGTGCCAGCAGCTATTACTTTGGGACTACCAACTTC. It encodes CASSYYFGTTNF. The gene calls are TRBV11-1 and TRBJ2-5, with TRBD2 matching over 7 bases. The CDR3 has 12 residues. Germline values: CDR1 SGHAT, CDR2 FQDESV (reference sequence). Filled out from reference TRBV11-1 and TRBJ2-5, the complete variable domain reads EAEVAQSPRYKITEKSQAVAFWCDPISGHATLYWYRQILGQGPELLVQFQDESVVDDSQLPKDRFSAERLKGVDSTLKIQPAELGDSAMYLCASSYYFGTTNFGPGTRLLVL.

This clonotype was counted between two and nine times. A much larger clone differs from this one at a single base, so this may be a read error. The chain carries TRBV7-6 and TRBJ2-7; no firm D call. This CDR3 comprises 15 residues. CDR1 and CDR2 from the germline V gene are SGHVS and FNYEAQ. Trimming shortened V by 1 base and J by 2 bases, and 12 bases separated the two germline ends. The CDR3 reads CASSLGAESTYEQYF. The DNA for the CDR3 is TGTGCCAGCAGCTTAGGCGCGGAGTCAACCTACGAGCAGTACTTC. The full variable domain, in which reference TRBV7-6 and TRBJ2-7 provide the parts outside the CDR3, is GAGVSQSPRYKVTKRGQDVALRCDPISGHVSLYWYRQALGQGPEFLTYFNYEAQQDKSGLPNDRFSAERPEGSISTLTIQRTEQRDSAMYRCASSLGAESTYEQYFGPGTRLTVT.

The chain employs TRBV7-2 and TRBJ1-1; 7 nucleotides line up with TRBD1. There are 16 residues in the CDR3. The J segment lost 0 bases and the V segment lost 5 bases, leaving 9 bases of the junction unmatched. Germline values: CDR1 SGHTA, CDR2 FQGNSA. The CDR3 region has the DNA TGTGCCAGCAGCCCCCAGGGGGGGCAGCTGAACACTGAAGCTTTCTTT. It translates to CASSPQGGQLNTEAFF.

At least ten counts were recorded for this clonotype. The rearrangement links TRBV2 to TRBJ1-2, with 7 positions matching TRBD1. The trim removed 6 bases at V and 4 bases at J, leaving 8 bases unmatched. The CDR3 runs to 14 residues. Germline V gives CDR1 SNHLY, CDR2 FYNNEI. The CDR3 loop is CASRPRDSIYGYTF. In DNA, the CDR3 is TGTGCCAGCAGGCCTAGGGACAGCATCTATGGCTACACCTTC. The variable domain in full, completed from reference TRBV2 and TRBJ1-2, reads EPEVTQTPSHQVTQMGQEVILRCVPISNHLYFYWYRQILGQKVEFLVSFYNNEISEKSEIFDDQFSVERPDGSNFTLKIRSTKLEDSAMYFCASRPRDSIYGYTFGSGTRLTVV.

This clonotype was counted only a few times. DNA for the CDR3: TGTGCCCGAGGGGGATGGGGTAACACTGAAGCTTTCTTT. This gives the protein CARGGWGNTEAFF. The chain couples TRBV30 to TRBJ1-1, with D tentatively TRBD1 (6 bases). The CDR3 spans 13 residues. Germline CDR1 reads GTSNPN; CDR2 reads SVGIG (reference sequence). Deletions cut 8 bases from V and 2 bases from J, with 15 bases between.

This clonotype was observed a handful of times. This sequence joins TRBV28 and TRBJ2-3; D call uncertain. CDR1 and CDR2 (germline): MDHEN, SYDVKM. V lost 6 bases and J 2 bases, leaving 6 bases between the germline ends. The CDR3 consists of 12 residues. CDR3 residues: CASSINTDTQYF. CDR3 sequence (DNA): TGTGCCAGCAGCATAAACACAGATACGCAGTATTTT.

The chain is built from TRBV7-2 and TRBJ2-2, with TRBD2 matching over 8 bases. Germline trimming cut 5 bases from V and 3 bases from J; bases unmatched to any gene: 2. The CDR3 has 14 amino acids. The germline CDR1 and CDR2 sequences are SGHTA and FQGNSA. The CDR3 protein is CASSTSGYTGELFF. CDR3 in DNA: TGTGCCAGCAGCACTAGCGGATACACCGGGGAGCTGTTTTTT.

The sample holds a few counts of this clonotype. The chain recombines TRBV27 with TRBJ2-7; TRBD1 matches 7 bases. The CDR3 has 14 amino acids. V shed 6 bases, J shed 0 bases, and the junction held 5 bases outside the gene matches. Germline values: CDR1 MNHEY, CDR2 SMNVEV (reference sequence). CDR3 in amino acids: CASRTGDLSYEQYF. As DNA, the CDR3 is TGTGCCAGCAGAACAGGGGACCTCTCCTACGAGCAGTACTTC.

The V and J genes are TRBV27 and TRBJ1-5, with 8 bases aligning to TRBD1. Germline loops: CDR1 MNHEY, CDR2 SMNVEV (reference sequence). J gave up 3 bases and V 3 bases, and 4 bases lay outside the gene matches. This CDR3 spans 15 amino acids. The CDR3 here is CASSFTGGDNQPQHF. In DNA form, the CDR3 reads TGTGCCAGCAGTTTTACAGGGGGGGACAATCAGCCCCAGCATTTT.

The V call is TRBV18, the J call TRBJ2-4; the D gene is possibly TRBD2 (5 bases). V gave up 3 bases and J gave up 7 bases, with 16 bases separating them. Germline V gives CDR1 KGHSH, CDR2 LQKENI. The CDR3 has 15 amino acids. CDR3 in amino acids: CASSPEVLSGNIQYF. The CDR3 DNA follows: TGTGCCAGCTCACCTGAAGTGCTGTCGGGGAACATTCAGTACTTC. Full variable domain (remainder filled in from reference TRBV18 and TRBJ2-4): NAGVMQNPRHLVRRRGQEARLRCSPMKGHSHVYWYRQLPEEGLKFMVYLQKENIIDESGMPKERFSAEFPKEGPSILRIQQVVRGDSAAYFCASSPEVLSGNIQYFGAGTRLSVL.

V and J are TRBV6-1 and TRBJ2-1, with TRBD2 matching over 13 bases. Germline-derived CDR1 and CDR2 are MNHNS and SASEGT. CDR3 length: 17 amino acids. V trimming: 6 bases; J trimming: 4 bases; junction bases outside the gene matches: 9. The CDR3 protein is CASSSGLAGAIYNEQFF. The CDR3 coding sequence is TGTGCCAGCAGCTCCGGACTAGCGGGAGCTATTTACAATGAGCAGTTCTTC.

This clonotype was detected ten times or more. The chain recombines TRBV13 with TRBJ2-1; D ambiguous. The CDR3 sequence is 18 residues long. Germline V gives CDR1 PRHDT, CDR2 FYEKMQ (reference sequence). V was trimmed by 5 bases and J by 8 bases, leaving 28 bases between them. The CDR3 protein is CASSPQWLTAWASDEQFF. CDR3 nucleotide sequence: TGTGCCAGCAGCCCACAATGGCTCACGGCTTGGGCTTCTGATGAGCAGTTCTTC.

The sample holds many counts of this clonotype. The CDR3 spells CSSGGNLDEQFF. The CDR3 nucleotides read TGCAGTTCCGGGGGGAACCTGGATGAGCAGTTCTTC. The chain recombines TRBV20-1 with TRBJ2-1; 7 bases line up with TRBD2. V lost 8 bases and J lost 8; bases outside the gene matches: 9. The CDR3 is made up of 12 amino acids. The germline V gene encodes CDR1 DFQATT and CDR2 SNEGSKA (reference sequence).

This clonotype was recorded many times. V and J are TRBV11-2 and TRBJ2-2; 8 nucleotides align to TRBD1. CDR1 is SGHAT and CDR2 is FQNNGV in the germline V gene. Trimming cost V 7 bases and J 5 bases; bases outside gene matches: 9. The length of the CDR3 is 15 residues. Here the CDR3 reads CASIRQGAPTGELFF. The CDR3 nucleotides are TGTGCCAGCATCAGGCAGGGGGCGCCGACCGGGGAGCTGTTTTTT.

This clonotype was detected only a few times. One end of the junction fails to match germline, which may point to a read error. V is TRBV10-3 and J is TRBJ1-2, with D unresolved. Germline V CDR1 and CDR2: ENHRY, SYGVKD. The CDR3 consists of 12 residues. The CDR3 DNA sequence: TGTGCCGTCAGTGAAAAGGGCTATGGCTACACCTTC. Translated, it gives CAVSEKGYGYTF.

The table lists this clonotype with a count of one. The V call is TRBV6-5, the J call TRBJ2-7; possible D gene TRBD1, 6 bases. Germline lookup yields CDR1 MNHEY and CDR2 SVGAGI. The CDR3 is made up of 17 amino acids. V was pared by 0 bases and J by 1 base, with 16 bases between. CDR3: CASSYSIFGQSSYEQYF. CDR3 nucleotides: TGTGCCAGCAGTTACTCGATTTTTGGACAGTCTTCCTACGAGCAGTACTTC.

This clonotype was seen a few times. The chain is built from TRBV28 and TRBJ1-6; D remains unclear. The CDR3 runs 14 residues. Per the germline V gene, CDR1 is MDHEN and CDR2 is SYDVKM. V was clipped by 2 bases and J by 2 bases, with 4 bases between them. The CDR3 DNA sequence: TGTGCCAGCAGTTTACGGGCCTATAATTCACCCCTCCACTTT. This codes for CASSLRAYNSPLHF.

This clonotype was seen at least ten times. The CDR3: CASSLSRGQSTEAFF. DNA of the CDR3: TGTGCCAGCAGTTTGAGCCGGGGGCAGTCCACTGAAGCTTTCTTT. V gene TRBV12-3 or TRBV12-4 combines with J gene TRBJ1-1; maybe TRBD1 (6 bases). This CDR3 has 15 residues. V shed 3 bases and J shed 4 bases, with 15 bases lying between them.

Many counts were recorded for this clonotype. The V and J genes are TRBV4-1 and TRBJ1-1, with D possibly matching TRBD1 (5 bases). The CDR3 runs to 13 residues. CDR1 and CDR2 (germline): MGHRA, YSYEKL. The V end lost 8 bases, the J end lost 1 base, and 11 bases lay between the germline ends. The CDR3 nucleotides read TGCGCCAGCGGTTGGGGGTGGAACACTGAAGCTTTCTTT. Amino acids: CASGWGWNTEAFF.

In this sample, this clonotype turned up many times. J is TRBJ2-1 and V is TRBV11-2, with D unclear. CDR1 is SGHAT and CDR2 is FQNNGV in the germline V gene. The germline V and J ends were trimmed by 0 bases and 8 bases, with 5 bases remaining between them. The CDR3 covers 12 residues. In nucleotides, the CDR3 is TGTGCCAGCAGCTTAGACGCCGATGAGCAGTTCTTC. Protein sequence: CASSLDADEQFF.

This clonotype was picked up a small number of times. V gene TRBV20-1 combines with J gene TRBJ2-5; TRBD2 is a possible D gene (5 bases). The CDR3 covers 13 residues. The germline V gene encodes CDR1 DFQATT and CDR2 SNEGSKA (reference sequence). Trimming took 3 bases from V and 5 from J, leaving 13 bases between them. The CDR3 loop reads CSASFPGYETQYF. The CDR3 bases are TGCAGTGCTAGTTTCCCGGGGTATGAGACCCAGTACTTC.